The subject of this entry is one T cell receptor beta chain. TCRdb re-called the RACE reads with MiXCR, one entry per CDR3 protein. The sample gives 75,000 to 100,000 distinct CDR3 sequences, approximately 13% of which show up once; approximately 2% is in the top ten. The data originate from a study of human T cells and chemical hapten exposure. Turning to the study itself: Weekly diphenylcyclopropenone doses were given to patients' scalps across the roughly 25-week study. Chiefly women, the patients showed alopecia areata, totalis or universalis. There were per-sample TCR yield variations, arising mainly from small pooled library volume differences.

The germline CDR1 and CDR2 sequences are MNHNY and SVGAGI (reference sequence). Between the trimmed V and J ends, which lost 0 bases and 6 bases, there was a span of 2 bases. This CDR3 comprises 12 residues. Time point meaning: patch test 1, 2 weeks after DPC sensitization. Treatment here: therapeutic diphenylcyclopropenone sensitization with weekly scalp DPC. At every patch-test visit, blood was drawn before the patch test was applied. This rearrangement joins TRBV6-6 to TRBJ2-2; D is uncertain. This clonotype was obtained from a woman between 40 and 55 years old with alopecia areata. Some clones in this sample may be carry-over from other donors' samples. This specimen was whole blood, taken in connection with sensitization to the hapten diphenylcyclopropenone (DPC). CDR3 coding DNA: TGTGCCAGCAGTTACTCCCCCGGGGAGCTGTTTTTT. This encodes CASSYSPGELFF.